This paragraph covers one TCR beta chain sequence. It lacks a known antigen. No clone much larger than this one lies a single base away; base qualities are absent. The entry originates in a study of siplizumab effects on memory and regulatory T cells (dated by TCRdb to between 2018 and 2020). Regarding the research as a whole: The study examined how the anti-CD2 antibody siplizumab affects alloreactive T-cell subsets in allogeneic mixed lymphocyte reactions built from human PBMCs. The research as a whole found: Whether proliferating Tregs from siplizumab cultures were suppressive was not functionally confirmed. Because sequences at frequencies below about 10^-5 were poorly captured, only a minor fraction of alloreactive clones could be mapped back to unstimulated subsets. Roughly 80-97% of proliferating CD4+ or CD8+ clones could not be assigned a naive or memory phenotype. Of the alloreactive CD4+ clones that could be mapped, the Treg-derived share averaged about 63% with siplizumab compared with under 30% in control reactions. The cumulative frequency of alloreactive sequences that could be traced back to unstimulated CD4+ memory T cells was significantly reduced by siplizumab. Unstimulated naive T cells appeared to be more diverse than memory T cells, and naive cells seemed to make a substantial contribution to the alloresponse.

A distance of 19 bases separates the germline ends of V and J, which lose 6 bases and 11 bases respectively. Per the germline V gene (reference sequence), MNHEY is the CDR1 and SMNVEV is the CDR2. From its cysteine to its phenylalanine, the CDR3 spans 13 amino acids. Only the CDR3 DNA stays, 39 bases, in frame from base 1. Sorted unstimulated T cells and proliferating T cells recovered from mixed lymphocyte reactions were subjected to TCRbeta CDR3 sequencing. Fresh whole blood from 9 to 11 HLA-typed healthy donors was used to isolate PBMCs. The library was generated by the immunoSEQ multiplex PCR assay. Each sample had 80,000 to 100,000 TCR templates assayed by the deep sequencing platform. Genomic DNA extracted from sorted T cells was used for TCRbeta CDR3 sequencing. Regarding the original processing steps: Clonal analysis of TCRbeta CDR3 data was done in the R programming language. Comparing unstimulated samples against CFSE-low samples taken after the reaction was how alloreactive CD4+ and CD8+ clones were defined. Alloreactive CD4+ clones were assigned to regulatory or non-regulatory origin by matching sequences to sorted unstimulated Treg and non-Treg repertoires. Entries here come from immuneACCESS through TCRdb and include only in-frame sequences with V and J called. Some clones fail to appear in such tables; in the studies checked, an unresolved V gene covers under half of the shortfall, and the cause of the remainder is unknown. That table gives V, J and clone size, and the DNA gave D and trimming. This sample gives fewer than 120,000 clones in total; around 90% of them show up just once. 1% to 1.5% of the sample is in the top ten clones.

The sequence joins TRBV27 to TRBJ1-1; a tentative D match to TRBD1 spans 5 bases. The sequenced sample was CD4+ T cells sorted from blood. The sequence was collected from a human donor in good health. CDR3 loop: CASRAAGGWGAFF. The nucleotide sequence is TGTGCCAGCAGGGCCGCGGGAGGATGGGGGGCTTTCTTT.